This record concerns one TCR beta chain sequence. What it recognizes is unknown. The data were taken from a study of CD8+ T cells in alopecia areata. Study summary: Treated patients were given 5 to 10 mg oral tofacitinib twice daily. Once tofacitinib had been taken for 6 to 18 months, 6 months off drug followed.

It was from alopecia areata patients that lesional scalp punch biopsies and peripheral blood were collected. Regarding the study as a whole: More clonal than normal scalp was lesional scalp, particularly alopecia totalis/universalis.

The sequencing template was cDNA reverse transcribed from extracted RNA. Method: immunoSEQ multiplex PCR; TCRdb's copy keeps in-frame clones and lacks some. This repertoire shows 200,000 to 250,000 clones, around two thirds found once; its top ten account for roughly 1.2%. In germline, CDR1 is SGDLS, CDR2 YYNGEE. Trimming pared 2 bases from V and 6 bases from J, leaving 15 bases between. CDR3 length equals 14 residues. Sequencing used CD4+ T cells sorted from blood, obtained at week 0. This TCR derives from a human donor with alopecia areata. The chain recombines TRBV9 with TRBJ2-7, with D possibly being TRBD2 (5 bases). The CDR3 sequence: CASSVEGIPSEQYF. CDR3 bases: TGTGCCAGCAGCGTCGAGGGAATCCCCAGCGAGCAGTACTTC.